The present entry profiles one TCR beta chain with its context. Trimming took off 6 bases at V and 4 bases at J, with 10 bases between the two ends. In germline, CDR1 is SNHLY, CDR2 FYNNEI. CDR3 length equals 12 residues. This entry comes from a study of blood T cell repertoires in COVID-19. The overall study: Sites in the United States, Italy and Spain provided acute and convalescent COVID-19 samples. From T cells, B-cell-depleted T cells, or PBMCs came the material, which was cDNA or gDNA.

Authors' processing steps: The authors estimated nucleated cell counts from reference gene primer amplification. Generated by immunoSEQ multiplex PCR, the TCRdb table keeps only in-frame clones and is missing some. For V, J and clone size, that table is used; D and trimming come from the DNA. The table includes more than 50,000 clones, 70% to 80% detected once. The rearrangement links TRBV2 to TRBJ2-7; D might be TRBD2 (6 bases). This clonotype was obtained from a woman of 80 years or more with acute or convalescent COVID-19. Source material: peripheral blood. In nucleotides, the CDR3 is TGTGCCAGCAGCAGGGAGGAATACGAGCAGTACTTC. Translating gives CASSREEYEQYF.